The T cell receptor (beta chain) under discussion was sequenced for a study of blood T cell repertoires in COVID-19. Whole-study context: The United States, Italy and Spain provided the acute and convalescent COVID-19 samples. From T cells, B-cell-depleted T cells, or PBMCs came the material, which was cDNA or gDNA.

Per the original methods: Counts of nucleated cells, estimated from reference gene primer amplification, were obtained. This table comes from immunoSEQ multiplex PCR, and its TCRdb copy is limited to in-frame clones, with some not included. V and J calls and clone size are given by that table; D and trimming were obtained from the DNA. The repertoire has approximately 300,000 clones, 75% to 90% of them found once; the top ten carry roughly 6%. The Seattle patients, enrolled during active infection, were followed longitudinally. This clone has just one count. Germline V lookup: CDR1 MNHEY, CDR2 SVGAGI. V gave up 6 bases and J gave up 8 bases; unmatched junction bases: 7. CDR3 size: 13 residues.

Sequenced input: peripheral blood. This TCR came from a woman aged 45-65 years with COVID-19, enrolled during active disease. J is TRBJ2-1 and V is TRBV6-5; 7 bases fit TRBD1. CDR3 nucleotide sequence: TGTGCCAGCAGGCCAGGGGGAAGGGATGAGCAGTTCTTC. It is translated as CASRPGGRDEQFF.